This T cell receptor beta chain is drawn from a study of identical twins (dated by TCRdb to about 2016). Background on the whole study: TCR alpha and beta repertoires from monozygotic twins, unrelated adults of various ages and cord blood were deep-sequenced to test whether fetal clonotypes persist. Replicate twin experiments were performed at different times using different library preparation protocols to rule out contamination. The study at large found these results: A weaker excess of twin sharing was found in beta out-of-frame sequences because the signal-to-noise ratio was lowered by fewer shared sequences. In monozygotic twins, recombination models systematically underestimated out-of-frame TCR alpha sharing, but the models matched the sharing seen between unrelated individuals. Because the same donors could not be followed over many years, conclusions were based on cross-sectional statistical analysis. Zero-insertion analyses could be partly confounded by invariant T cells such as MAIT and iNKT, although diverse VJ usage argued against such confounding for most clonotypes. Fewer insertions were carried by abundant cord blood beta clonotypes, a similar but weaker trend appeared in young adult naive repertoires, and no such trend appeared in memory repertoires. Compared with coincidental sharing between unrelated individuals, an excess of low generation-probability sequences was observed among out-of-frame TCR alpha sequences shared between twins.

Only healthy Caucasian donors were included. The twin cohort comprised three pairs of female monozygotic twins, all aged about 18 to 30 years. CD4+ and CD8+ T cell populations were isolated with positive isolation kits from Invitrogen. This clonotype has a count of ten or more. Its recognized antigen is unknown. The input lacks base qualities; no much larger clone sits a single base away. Libraries were constructed by 5' RACE. Sequencer: Illumina HiSeq 2000. Template switching introduced a universal primer binding site; the final cDNA contained a unique molecular identifier, enabling accurate counting of TCR cDNA molecules. First-strand cDNA for TCR alpha and beta chains was synthesized from specific primers in the conserved constant-segment region. To control for contamination, every cDNA library carried two barcodes: a SMART-Mk sample barcode plus Illumina barcodes. Two successive PCR steps introduced TruSeq adapter sequences along with Illumina sample barcodes. The Illumina HiSeq platform was used with custom primers to sequence TCR alpha and beta cDNA libraries. In the original analysis: Raw reads were processed with MiGEC to extract unique molecular identifiers, and MiXCR was used to determine CDR3 positions. For each individual, recombination models were inferred using an EM algorithm with the repgenHMM and IGoR tools. The analysis of shared clonotypes was done with the tcR package in R, with sharing normalized by the product of cloneset sizes. To study raw recombination free of thymic and clonal selection effects, out-of-frame nonproductive sequences were analyzed. TCRdb reworked the public reads: Q25 trimming with fastp, MiXCR clone assembly, productive beta chains retained. Rows matching on CDR3 protein sequence are summarized as one entry with the most common DNA and genes. It is TCRdb's table, rather than the study itself, that gives the V and J calls and clone size. The table for this sample lists around 230,000 distinct CDR3 sequences; over 5.5% of them were counted only once. The ten largest clones represent approximately 15% of the sample.

Taken from cysteine to phenylalanine, the CDR3 has 16 residues. Only the CDR3 DNA stays, 48 bases, in frame from base 1. Sequences MNHEY (CDR1) and SMNVEV (CDR2) are obtained from the germline V gene (reference sequence). Trimming costs V 4 bases and J 7 bases, and their ends lie 19 bases apart. These data also featured in a second study, about T cells expressing NK-cell markers. Per the second study: TCR beta-chain repertoires were profiled in sorted CD3+CD56+NKG2C+, CD3+CD56+NKG2C- and CD3+CD56-NKG2C+ T-cell subsets from several donors. Among the eight sequenced donors, seven were HCMV-seropositive and one was HCMV-seronegative. To restrict sorting to alphabetaTCR-expressing T cells, an anti-gammadeltaTCR antibody was added in several experiments. In six donors, the dominant CD3+CD56+NKG2C+ clonotypes were found to rank among the top 10 CD8+ clonotypes and to make up about 1.0-8% of CD8+ T cells. Those dominant clonotypes were again the most abundant among CD3+CD56-NKG2C+ cells in several donors, at about 25-60.1%. It remained unclear whether the expanded NKG2C-expressing T cell clones were specific for HCMV antigens. The study sequenced eight donors, all healthy volunteers chosen at random: three men and five women. To determine HCMV serostatus, a commercial ELISA kit was used to detect HCMV-specific IgG in serum. MIGEC handled demultiplexing of the reads and grouping by UMI, while MiTCR was used to assemble and quantify clonotypes. To exclude erroneous sequences, only TCR cDNA sequences supported by at least two reads were retained. The tcR package was used for downstream repertoire analysis, with clonotypes matched between fractions based on CDR3 nucleotide sequence plus V segment. Antigen specificity was annotated against VDJdb with VDJmatch, allowing one amino acid substitution in CDR3.

Source material: CD8+ T cells sorted from blood. The sequence joins TRBV27 to TRBJ1-4; the D gene is not confidently resolved. The receptor's source is a young woman in good health. For the CDR3, the sequence is CASSSFYGPAAEKLFF. The nucleotides are TGTGCCAGCAGTTCCTTCTACGGGCCCGCGGCTGAAAAACTGTTTTTT.